These 23 T cell receptor beta chains came from one sample sequenced in a study of T cell repertoires in cytomegalovirus infection. From the reads, TCRdb called clonotypes with MiXCR, one entry per CDR3 protein. The sample carries 110,000 or so distinct CDR3 sequences, around 30% recorded once. The antigens of these receptors remain unknown. The sequences come from CD8+ T cells from cultured PBMCs, collected from culture after CMV antigen stimulation. The origin of the receptors is a human donor in good health (CMV status not recorded). Some clones in this sample may be carry-over from other donors' samples.

The gene calls are TRBV7-9 and TRBJ2-7, with D uncertain. Germline assignment: CDR1 SEHNR and CDR2 FQNEAQ (reference sequence). V dropped 5 bases and J dropped 6 bases, with 11 bases sitting between them. The CDR3 is 12 residues long. The chain's CDR3 is CASSPPQSEQYF. CDR3 DNA sequence: TGTGCCAGCAGCCCTCCTCAGAGCGAGCAGTACTTC.

This clonotype was counted only a few times. The chain is built from TRBV12-3 or TRBV12-4 and TRBJ2-7, with 8 bases identical to TRBD1. V trimming: 7 bases; J trimming: 2 bases; junction bases outside the gene matches: 10. This CDR3 contains 15 residues. Written as DNA, the CDR3 is TGTGCCAGCACAACCCGGGGGACAGGCCCCTACGAGCAGTACTTC. This sequence encodes CASTTRGTGPYEQYF.

The V and J genes are TRBV6-2 or TRBV6-3 and TRBJ2-1, with 8 bases lining up with TRBD1. Germline trimming cut 2 bases from V and 6 bases from J; bases unmatched to any gene: 6. Germline-derived CDR1 and CDR2 are MNHEY and SVGEGT. The CDR3 sequence is 15 residues long. The CDR3 protein is CASSYTDRVGNEQFF. CDR3 in DNA: TGTGCCAGCAGTTACACGGACAGGGTAGGCAATGAGCAGTTCTTC.

At least ten counts were recorded for this clonotype. The V and J genes are TRBV5-6 and TRBJ1-1, with TRBD1 as a possible D gene (6 bases). Germline values: CDR1 SGHDT, CDR2 YYEEEE. V lost 2 bases and J 9 bases, leaving 14 bases between the germline ends. The CDR3 extends over 13 amino acids. CDR3 loop: CASSLYRVSKAFF. The CDR3 nucleotides are TGTGCCAGCAGCTTATACAGGGTATCAAAAGCTTTCTTT.

The V call is TRBV4-1, the J call TRBJ2-3; TRBD1 is a possible D gene (6 bases). The germline V and J ends were trimmed by 6 bases and 3 bases, with 19 bases remaining between them. Germline-derived CDR1 and CDR2 are MGHRA and YSYEKL. This CDR3 spans 16 amino acids. The DNA of the CDR3 is TGCGCCAGCAGACACCTAGACAGCCAGGGGACAGATACGCAGTATTTT. This translates into CASRHLDSQGTDTQYF.

This clonotype was counted many times. V is TRBV10-3 and J is TRBJ1-6; 7 positions agree with TRBD1. V trimming: 3 bases; J trimming: 4 bases; junction bases outside the gene matches: 6. CDR1 and CDR2 from the germline V gene are ENHRY and SYGVKD. This CDR3 is 16 amino acids long. The CDR3 bases are TGTGCCATCAGTGAAATTGACAGGGTTTATAATTCACCCCTCCACTTT. Translating it yields CAISEIDRVYNSPLHF.

Worth noting for this clonotype: A junction boundary mismatches the germline segment, possibly from a read error. The V call is TRBV4-1, the J call TRBJ2-7; 12 bases match TRBD2. From germline, CDR1 is MGHRA and CDR2 YSYEKL. The CDR3 sequence is 14 residues long. The CDR3 spells CASNQDRLAGALYF. The CDR3 DNA sequence: TGCGCCAGCAACCAAGATCGACTAGCGGGGGCCCTGTACTTC.

The count of this clonotype is one. The chain recombines TRBV5-1 with TRBJ2-7, with unresolved D. This CDR3 has 13 residues. The V and J ends lost 2 bases and 2 bases respectively, with 8 bases between them. The germline V gene encodes CDR1 SGHRS and CDR2 YFSETQ. DNA for the CDR3: TGCGCCAGCAGCTTCGAACCGACCTACGAGCAGTACTTC. This encodes CASSFEPTYEQYF.

A few counts support this clonotype. The chain couples TRBV6-6 to TRBJ1-1; no definite D call. This CDR3 spans 13 amino acids. CDR1 is MNHNY and CDR2 is SVGAGI in the germline V gene (reference sequence). Trimming removed 10 bases from V and 4 bases from J, with 16 bases in between. CDR3: CATRRVPGTEAFF. The CDR3 coding sequence is TGTGCCACCCGGAGGGTCCCGGGCACTGAAGCTTTCTTT.

The chain uses TRBV28 and TRBJ2-2, with 9 nucleotides matching TRBD2. Looked up from germline, CDR1 is MDHEN and CDR2 is SYDVKM. J was trimmed by 2 bases and V by 10 bases; bases with no gene match: 17. CDR3 size: 18 residues. CDR3 nucleotide sequence: TGTGCCACACTCGAGCCACTGGCGGGGGGGATCAACACCGGGGAGCTGTTTTTT. Translating gives CATLEPLAGGINTGELFF.

The chain recombines TRBV6-5 with TRBJ2-1; 7 bases fit TRBD1. Trimming removed 1 base from V and 3 bases from J; junction bases left unmatched: 3. The germline V gene encodes CDR1 MNHEY and CDR2 SVGAGI. The CDR3 is made up of 15 amino acids. CDR3 sequence: CASSYWTGGYNEQFF. CDR3 coding DNA: TGTGCCAGCAGTTACTGGACAGGAGGCTACAATGAGCAGTTCTTC.

This clonotype has a handful of counts. The gene calls are TRBV28 and TRBJ2-1, with 8 nucleotides matching TRBD1. Germline V gene data show CDR1 as MDHEN and CDR2 as SYDVKM. This CDR3 comprises 14 residues. Trimming at V came to 4 bases and at J to 8 bases, leaving 7 bases not matched to a gene. In nucleotides, the CDR3 is TGTGCCAGCAGTTCTCTTGAGGGACAGGATGAGCAGTTCTTC. Protein sequence: CASSSLEGQDEQFF.

This clonotype has at least ten counts. The chain uses TRBV7-8 and TRBJ2-1; no clear D gene. The length of the CDR3 is 15 residues. Germline-derived CDR1 and CDR2 are SGHVS and FQNEAQ. V was pared by 1 base and J by 6 bases, with 13 bases between. The chain's CDR3 is CASSLDRTPSNEQFF. CDR3 DNA sequence: TGTGCCAGCAGCTTAGACCGTACCCCCTCCAATGAGCAGTTCTTC.

This clonotype showed up just a few times. The chain employs TRBV6-5 and TRBJ2-2, with D hard to call. Per the germline V gene, CDR1 is MNHEY and CDR2 is SVGAGI. The length of the CDR3 is 14 residues. The V end lost 0 bases, the J end lost 7 bases, and 9 bases lay between the germline ends. The chain's CDR3 is CASSYSVTNGELFF. DNA of the CDR3: TGTGCCAGCAGTTACTCGGTCACGAACGGGGAGCTGTTTTTT.

The chain employs TRBV12-3 or TRBV12-4 and TRBJ2-6; 7 nucleotides align to TRBD1. V was clipped by 5 bases and J by 2 bases; unmatched bases: 15. The CDR3 extends over 19 amino acids. CDR3 region: CASSPRHGTEITGANVLTF. The CDR3 region has the DNA TGTGCCAGCAGTCCAAGGCATGGGACAGAGATCACTGGGGCCAACGTCCTGACTTTC.

The rearrangement uses TRBV12-3 or TRBV12-4 and TRBJ2-3, with no clear D. The CDR3 spans 15 residues. V lost 8 bases and J 0 bases, leaving 15 bases between the germline ends. In DNA form, the CDR3 reads TGTGCCAGCCGGTTAGGCTCCTCCAGCACAGATACGCAGTATTTT. Translated: CASRLGSSSTDTQYF.

The chain joins TRBV6-2 or TRBV6-3 to TRBJ2-1, with 8 bases fitting TRBD2. Per the germline V gene, CDR1 is MNHEY and CDR2 is SVGEGT. Unmatched junction bases numbered 6, after V lost 8 bases and J lost 3 bases. The CDR3 spans 14 residues. In nucleotides, the CDR3 is TGTGCCAGCGGGGTAGCGGGGCTCTACAATGAGCAGTTCTTC. The encoded protein is CASGVAGLYNEQFF.

This clonotype was recorded at least ten times. The chain recombines TRBV19 with TRBJ1-1; 8 bases are shared with TRBD1. Germline values: CDR1 LNHDA, CDR2 SQIVND (reference sequence). The CDR3 spans 16 residues. After removal of 3 bases from V and 1 base from J, the junction contained 7 bases not matched to a gene. Here the CDR3 reads CASSILGDRRNTEAFF. CDR3 DNA: TGTGCCAGTAGTATCCTTGGGGACAGGAGGAACACTGAAGCTTTCTTT.

This clonotype was counted at least ten times. J is TRBJ2-5 and V is TRBV7-6; 7 bases match TRBD2. The length of the CDR3 is 16 residues. With 5 bases clipped from V and 1 base from J, the junction kept 10 bases outside the gene matches. The V gene's germline CDR1 is SGHVS and CDR2 FNYEAQ. The CDR3 DNA reads as TGTGCCAGCAGCCTGGGAGAAGCGGGGATCCAAGAGACCCAGTACTTC. It yields the protein CASSLGEAGIQETQYF. Using reference TRBV7-6 and TRBJ2-5 for the parts outside the CDR3, the full variable domain is GAGVSQSPRYKVTKRGQDVALRCDPISGHVSLYWYRQALGQGPEFLTYFNYEAQQDKSGLPNDRFSAERPEGSISTLTIQRTEQRDSAMYRCASSLGEAGIQETQYFGPGTRLLVL.

The CDR3 region has the DNA TGTGCCAGCAGTTTTCTGGGAGTGTCTAGTGGCTACACCTTC. As protein: CASSFLGVSSGYTF. The chain employs TRBV12-3 or TRBV12-4 and TRBJ1-2; no reliable D call. This CDR3 has 14 residues. V was trimmed by 3 bases and J by 7 bases, leaving 15 bases between them.

On this clonotype itself: At one boundary the junction diverges from the germline segment, which might be a read error. This chain links TRBV6-6 with TRBJ1-1; D gene unclear. The germline CDR1 and CDR2 sequences are MNHNY and SVGAGI (reference sequence). The CDR3 contains 13 residues. The CDR3 loop is CANSTDPANPAFF. In nucleotides, the CDR3 is TGTGCCAACAGTACGGATCCCGCGAATCCAGCTTTCTTT.

This clonotype has a handful of counts. V and J are TRBV7-8 and TRBJ2-7; 8 bases agree with TRBD1. Germline-derived CDR1 and CDR2 are SGHVS and FQNEAQ. The CDR3 has 15 residues. Germline trimming cut 5 bases from V and 3 bases from J; bases unmatched to any gene: 9. This chain's CDR3 is CASSPPTGVGYEQYF. CDR3 DNA: TGTGCCAGCAGCCCGCCGACAGGGGTGGGCTACGAGCAGTACTTC.

Comment on this clonotype: Sequence at one end of the junction differs from germline and may be a read error. This rearrangement joins TRBV7-9 to TRBJ1-1; 10 bases agree with TRBD1. Per the germline V gene, CDR1 is SEHNR and CDR2 is FQNEAQ (reference sequence). The length of the CDR3 is 15 residues. CDR3 protein: CASSLEGQGNAEAFF. The DNA of the CDR3 is TGTGCCAGCAGCTTAGAGGGACAGGGGAACGCTGAAGCTTTCTTT.